This T cell receptor beta chain was captured by sequencing in a study of T cells after yellow fever vaccination. Whole-study results and caveats: Although most clonotypes did not, a small share appeared in both CD4 and CD8 compartments.

From the 5' RACE reads, TCRdb called clonotypes with MiXCR, one entry per CDR3 protein. The table includes 300,000 to 450,000 distinct CDR3 sequences, 6.2% detected once. CDR1 LGHNT and CDR2 FRNRAP come from the germline V gene. CDR3 length: 15 residues. Trimming shortened V by 6 bases and J by 0 bases, and 13 bases separated the two germline ends. In regard to this clonotype: Its target is not known.

This chain links TRBV12-5 with TRBJ2-3; a possible D gene is TRBD1 (5 bases). The sequence was obtained from a man aged 25 to 40 who received the YFV17D yellow fever vaccine. This specimen consisted of PBMCs, obtained 5 days after the yellow fever booster vaccination. CDR3 region: CASGAGPSSTDTQYF. In DNA, the CDR3 is TGTGCTAGTGGCGCAGGGCCTTCCAGCACAGATACGCAGTATTTT.